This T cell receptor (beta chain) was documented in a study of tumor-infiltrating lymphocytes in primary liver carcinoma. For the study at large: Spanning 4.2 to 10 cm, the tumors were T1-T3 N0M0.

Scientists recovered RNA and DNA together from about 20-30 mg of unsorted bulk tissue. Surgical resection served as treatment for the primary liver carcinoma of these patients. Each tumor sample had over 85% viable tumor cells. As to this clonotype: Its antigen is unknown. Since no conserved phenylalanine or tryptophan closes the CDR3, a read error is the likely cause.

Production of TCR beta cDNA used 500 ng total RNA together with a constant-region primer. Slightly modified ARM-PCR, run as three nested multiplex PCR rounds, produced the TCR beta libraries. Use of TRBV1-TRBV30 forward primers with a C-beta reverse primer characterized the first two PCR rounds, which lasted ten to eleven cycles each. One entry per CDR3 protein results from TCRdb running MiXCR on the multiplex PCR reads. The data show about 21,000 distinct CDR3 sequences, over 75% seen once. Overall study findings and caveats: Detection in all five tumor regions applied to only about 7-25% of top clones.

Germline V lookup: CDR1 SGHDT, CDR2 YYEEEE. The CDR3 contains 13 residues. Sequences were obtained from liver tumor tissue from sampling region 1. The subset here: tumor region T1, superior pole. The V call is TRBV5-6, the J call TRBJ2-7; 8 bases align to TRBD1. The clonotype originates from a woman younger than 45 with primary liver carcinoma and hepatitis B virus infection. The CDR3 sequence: CVSNLRTGLSQYI. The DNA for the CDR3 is TGTGTCAGCAACTTACGGACAGGGCTATCGCAGTACATC.